Presented here are 14 T cell receptor beta chains from one specimen sequenced in a study of cytomegalovirus exposure and HLA in healthy donors. This PCR relied on a set of 60 Vbeta primers and 13 Jbeta primers. Only in-frame clones appear in the TCRdb table, and some are missing; sequencing was by immunoSEQ multiplex PCR. The repertoire holds tens of thousands of clones, with around 80% as singletons. Sequencing was performed on PBMCs. The source is a man between 18 and 29 years old in good health and CMV-seronegative.

This clone was found a few times. The J gene is TRBJ2-7, the V gene TRBV2; TRBD2 might be the D (5 bases). This CDR3 has 15 residues. Trimming pared 6 bases from V and 5 bases from J, leaving 20 bases between. The germline gives CDR1 SNHLY, CDR2 FYNNEI. The CDR3 reads CASSGRLGSRDEQYF. The CDR3 DNA sequence: TGTGCCAGCAGCGGAAGGTTGGGGTCGAGGGACGAGCAGTACTTC.

The genes are TRBV28 and TRBJ1-4, with D uncertain. The CDR3 totals 16 residues. Germline V gene sequence: CDR1 MDHEN, CDR2 SYDVKM. Between the trimmed V and J ends, which lost 1 base and 1 base, there was a span of 10 bases. The CDR3 region is CASSLSSPGTNEKLFF. CDR3 bases: TGTGCCAGCAGTTTATCGTCGCCGGGAACTAATGAAAAACTGTTTTTT.

The gene calls are TRBV28 and TRBJ1-3; 7 bases align to TRBD1. This CDR3 has 14 amino acids. Germline V gene lookup returns CDR1 MDHEN and CDR2 SYDVKM. V was pared by 1 base and J by 4 bases, with 1 base of the junction left unmatched. The CDR3 protein is CASSLLGGGNTIYF. For the CDR3, the DNA is TGTGCCAGCAGTTTATTAGGGGGCGGAAACACCATATATTTT. The full variable domain, its missing parts supplied by reference TRBV28 and TRBJ1-3, is DVKVTQSSRYLVKRTGEKVFLECVQDMDHENMFWYRQDPGLGLRLIYFSYDVKMKEKGDIPEGYSVSREKKERFSLILESASTNQTSMYLCASSLLGGGNTIYFGEGSWLTVV.

The chain joins TRBV9 to TRBJ1-4; 7 positions agree with TRBD1. Unmatched junction bases numbered 3, after V lost 0 bases and J lost 4 bases. Looked up from germline, CDR1 is SGDLS and CDR2 is YYNGEE. The CDR3 loop spans 15 amino acids. CDR3: CASSVAGTDNEKLFF. CDR3 bases: TGTGCCAGCAGCGTAGCTGGGACAGATAATGAAAAACTGTTTTTT.

The chain uses TRBV27 and TRBJ2-2, with D unresolved. V was cut by 7 bases and J by 8 bases, with 44 bases left in between. The CDR3 contains 23 residues. Per the germline V gene, CDR1 is MNHEY and CDR2 is SMNVEV (reference sequence). As DNA, the CDR3 is TGTGCCAGCACCGGCGGTAGAGCGACGTCTCACCTGTCAAGAAAGTTAACACCGGGGGAGCTGTTTTTT. The encoded protein is CASTGGRATSHLSRKLTPGELFF.

This chain joins TRBV7-3 and TRBJ1-1; the match to TRBD1 covers 8 bases. V lost 1 base to trimming and J lost 3 bases; unmatched junction nucleotides: 7. The CDR3 has 16 amino acids. Germline CDR1 reads SGHTA; CDR2 reads FQGTGA. CDR3 nucleotides: TGTGCCAGCAGCTTAAGACAGGGGAGTCGGGACACTGAAGCTTTCTTT. Translation: CASSLRQGSRDTEAFF.

This rearrangement joins TRBV7-2 to TRBJ1-5; D is unclear. CDR3 length: 14 amino acids. CDR1 and CDR2 from the germline V gene are SGHTA and FQGNSA. V was pared by 5 bases and J by 4 bases, with 12 bases between. The CDR3 region is CASSASGSNQPQHF. The CDR3 DNA reads TGTGCCAGCAGCGCCTCAGGTTCGAATCAGCCCCAGCATTTT.

V gene TRBV2 combines with J gene TRBJ1-2; TRBD1 matches 9 bases. Trimming took 5 bases from V and 4 from J; bases not matched to a gene: 8. The CDR3 consists of 15 residues. The germline V gene encodes CDR1 SNHLY and CDR2 FYNNEI. In DNA form, the CDR3 reads TGTGCCAGCAGTTCCCCGGGACAGGGACTCTATGGCTACACCTTC. Its protein is CASSSPGQGLYGYTF.

The chain's CDR3 is CASSQDPGANYGYTF. The DNA for the CDR3 is TGTGCCAGCAGCCAAGACCCAGGGGCGAACTATGGCTACACCTTC. The V call is TRBV27, the J call TRBJ1-2; possibly TRBD1 for D (6 bases). V was shortened by 6 bases and J by 2 bases, with 16 bases between the two germline ends. Germline CDR1 is MNHEY and CDR2 is SMNVEV (reference sequence). CDR3 length equals 15 residues.

The genes are TRBV5-1 and TRBJ1-4; possible D gene TRBD1, 5 bases. Germline V gene lookup returns CDR1 SGHRS and CDR2 YFSETQ. The CDR3 has 15 residues. V was shortened by 0 bases and J by 8 bases, with 14 bases between the two germline ends. CDR3: CASSLGSRAGEKLFF. CDR3 nucleotides: TGCGCCAGCAGCTTGGGGTCCAGGGCAGGGGAAAAACTGTTTTTT.

The genes are TRBV5-4 and TRBJ2-1; D gene unclear. The germline V gene encodes CDR1 SGHNT and CDR2 YYREEE (reference sequence). There are 13 residues in the CDR3. The CDR3 DNA follows: TGTGCTTTTACAGTGGCCCTTGGCAATGAGCAGTTCTTC. Residues: CAFTVALGNEQFF.

The chain links TRBV7-2 to TRBJ2-2; perhaps TRBD1 as D (5 bases). Deletions cut 2 bases from V and 4 bases from J, with 8 bases between. Germline-derived CDR1 and CDR2 are SGHTA and FQGNSA. The CDR3 has 14 amino acids. CDR3 residues: CASSLSRVTGELFF. CDR3 bases: TGTGCCAGCAGCTTAAGCAGGGTCACCGGGGAGCTGTTTTTT.

The genes are TRBV6-5 and TRBJ1-2, with 7 bases identical to TRBD1. J lost 7 bases, V lost 5 bases, and 10 bases had no gene match. There are 14 residues in the CDR3. Germline V gene data show CDR1 as MNHEY and CDR2 as SVGAGI. CDR3 region: CASSPRTGVGGYTF. DNA of the CDR3: TGTGCCAGCAGTCCTCGGACAGGAGTGGGTGGCTACACCTTC.

Notes on this clone: One end of the junction does not line up with germline, which may come from a read error. The chain uses TRBV25-1 and TRBJ2-3; 16 bases map to TRBD2. Germline V gene sequence: CDR1 MGHDK, CDR2 SYGVNS. The CDR3 is 14 residues long. CDR3 in DNA: TGTGCCAGCAGCGATCCCGGGACTAGCGGGAGGGTGACGTTT. The encoded protein is CASSDPGTSGRVTF.